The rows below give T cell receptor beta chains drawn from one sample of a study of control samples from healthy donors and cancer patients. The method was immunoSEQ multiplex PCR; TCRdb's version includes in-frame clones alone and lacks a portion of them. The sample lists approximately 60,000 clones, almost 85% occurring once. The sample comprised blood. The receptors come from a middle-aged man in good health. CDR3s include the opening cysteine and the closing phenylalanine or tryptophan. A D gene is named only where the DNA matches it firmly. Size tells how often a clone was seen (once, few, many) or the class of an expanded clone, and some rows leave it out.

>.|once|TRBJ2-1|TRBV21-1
TGTGCCAGCACCGTTAGCGGTTTTAGCTCCTACAATGAGCAGTTCTTC
CASTVSGFSSYNEQFF
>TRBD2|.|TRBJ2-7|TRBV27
TGTGCCAGCAGTGCGACTAGCGACACCTACGAGCAGTACTTC
CASSATSDTYEQYF
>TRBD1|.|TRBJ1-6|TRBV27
TGTGCCAGCAGCATTCGGGACAGGCGAGGATCACCCCTCCACTTT
CASSIRDRRGSPLHF
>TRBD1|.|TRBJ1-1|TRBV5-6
TGTGCCAGCAGAACCGCCCGACAGGGGAGGAACACTGAAGCTTTCTTT
CASRTARQGRNTEAFF
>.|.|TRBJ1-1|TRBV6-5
TGTGCCAGCAGTTACAGGAGACCACCGCTGAACACTGAAGCTTTCTTT
CASSYRRPPLNTEAFF
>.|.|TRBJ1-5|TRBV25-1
TGTGCCAGCAGTGAGGAGGGACTTTCACCCCGGGGCAATCAGCCCCAGCATTTT
CASSEEGLSPRGNQPQHF
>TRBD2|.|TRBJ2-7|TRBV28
TGTGCCAGCAGTTTTAGCGGGAGGCTCGCCCCCTACGAGCAGTACTTC
CASSFSGRLAPYEQYF
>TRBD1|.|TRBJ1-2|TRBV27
TGTGCCAGCAGTTTATACCAGACAGGGGCCGGTGGCTACACCTTC
CASSLYQTGAGGYTF
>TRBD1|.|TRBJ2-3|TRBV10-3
TGTGCCATCAGCCCGGTTGGACAGGGTCGAGCAGATACGCAGTATTTT
CAISPVGQGRADTQYF
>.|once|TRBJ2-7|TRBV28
TGTGCCAGCAGATCAGGGGTCTACGAGCAGTACTTC
CASRSGVYEQYF
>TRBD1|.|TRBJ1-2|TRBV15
TGTGCCACCAGCAGGGACAGGGCTATTAACTATGGCTACACCTTC
CATSRDRAINYGYTF
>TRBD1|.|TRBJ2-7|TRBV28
TGTGCCAGCAGTTTAAGACAGGGCGAGCAGTACTTC
CASSLRQGEQYF
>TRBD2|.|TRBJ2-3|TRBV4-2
TGTGCCAGCAGGACAGGGACTAGCGGTGAAGTAGATACGCAGTATTTT
CASRTGTSGEVDTQYF
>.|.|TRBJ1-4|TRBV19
TGTGCCAGTAGTATACTAGGACTGGCCGTTCCAGAAAAACTGTTTTTT
CASSILGLAVPEKLFF
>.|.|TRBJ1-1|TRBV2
TGTGCCAGCAACGAGGCCTCTATGAACACTGAAGCTTTCTTT
CASNEASMNTEAFF
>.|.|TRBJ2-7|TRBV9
TGTGCCAGCAGCGTAGCTACGGGTTCCTACGAGCAGTACTTC
CASSVATGSYEQYF
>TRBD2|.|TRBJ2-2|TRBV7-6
TGTGCCAGCAGTTACACACCCGTAGCGGCGGGGGAGGGCGGGGAGCTGTTTTTT
CASSYTPVAAGEGGELFF
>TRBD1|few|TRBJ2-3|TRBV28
TGTGCCAGCAGTTATGGACAGGGAAATACGCAGTATTTT
CASSYGQGNTQYF
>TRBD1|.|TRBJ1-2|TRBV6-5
TGTGCCAGCAGTTGGCAGGGGGCTGATGGCTACACCTTC
CASSWQGADGYTF
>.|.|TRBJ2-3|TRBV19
TGTGCCAGTAATAGGGCGAGCACAGATACGCAGTATTTT
CASNRASTDTQYF
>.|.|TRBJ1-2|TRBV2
TGTGCCAGCAGACTTCTTACGGGGGGCGCGGGCTACACCTTC
CASRLLTGGAGYTF
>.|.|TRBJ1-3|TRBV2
TGTGCCTTCAGGGGAGGCTTACGCTCTGGAAACACCATATATTTT
CAFRGGLRSGNTIYF
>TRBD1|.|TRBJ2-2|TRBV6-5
TGTGCCAGCCACCCTGAGGACAGGGACACCGGGGAGCTGTTTTTT
CASHPEDRDTGELFF
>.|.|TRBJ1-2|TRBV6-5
TGTGCCAGCAGTCGCGGGCCAAATCCCTATGGCTACACCTTC
CASSRGPNPYGYTF
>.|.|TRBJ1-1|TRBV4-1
TGCGCCAGCAGCCGGACTAGAAACACTGAAGCTTTCTTT
CASSRTRNTEAFF
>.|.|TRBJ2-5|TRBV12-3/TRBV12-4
TGTGCCAGCAGTTTATATGCGTGGGAGACCCAGTACTTC
CASSLYAWETQYF
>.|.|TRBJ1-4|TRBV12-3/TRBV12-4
TGTGCCAGCAGCCCCAGATCAGATGAAAAACTGTTTTTT
CASSPRSDEKLFF
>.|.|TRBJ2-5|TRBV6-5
TGTGCCAGCAGTTACGTGGGGCCCTTCGCCCAAGAGACCCAGTACTTC
CASSYVGPFAQETQYF
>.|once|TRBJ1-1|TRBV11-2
TGTGCCAGCAGCTTATTCAGGGACGGGAACACTGAAGCTTTCTTT
CASSLFRDGNTEAFF
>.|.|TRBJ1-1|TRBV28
TGTGCCAGCAGTTCCCTAAATCCAGGGTTTAGGAACACTGAAGCTTTCTTT
CASSSLNPGFRNTEAFF
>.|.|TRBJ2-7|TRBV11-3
TGTGCCAGCAGCTCTGTCGACTCGGCCGAGCAGTACTTC
CASSSVDSAEQYF
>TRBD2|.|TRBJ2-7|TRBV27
TGTGCCAGCAGTCTGGGACTAGCGACGGTATACGAGCAGTACTTC
CASSLGLATVYEQYF
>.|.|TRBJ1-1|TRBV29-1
TGCAGCGCCGGTGAGAACCTGAACACTGAAGCTTTCTTT
CSAGENLNTEAFF
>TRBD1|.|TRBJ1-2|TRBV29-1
TGCAGCGTCCTGACAGGGGCGAGACGAGCTAACTATGGCTACACCTTC
CSVLTGARRANYGYTF
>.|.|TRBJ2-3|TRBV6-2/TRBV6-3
TGTGCCAGCAGTTACACCTACACAGATACGCAGTATTTT
CASSYTYTDTQYF
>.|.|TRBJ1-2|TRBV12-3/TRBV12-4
TGTGCCAGCAGTCTTGGAGCTAACTATGGCTACACCTTC
CASSLGANYGYTF
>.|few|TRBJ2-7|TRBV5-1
TGCGCCAGCAGCTTGGCCCCAGGGGTCCCCACCTACGAGCAGTACTTC
CASSLAPGVPTYEQYF
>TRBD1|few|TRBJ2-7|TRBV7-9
TGTGCCAGCAGCTGGACAGGGAGTGAGCAGTACTTC
CASSWTGSEQYF
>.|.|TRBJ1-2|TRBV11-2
TGTGCCAGCAGCTCAGGGAGGGCTGGCTACACCTTC
CASSSGRAGYTF
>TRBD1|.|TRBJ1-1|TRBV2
TGTGCCAGCAGTCGCCTCCGACAGGGTTTAGGGGAAGCTTTCTTT
CASSRLRQGLGEAFF
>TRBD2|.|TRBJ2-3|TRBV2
TGTGCCAGCAGTCCTCTAGCGGGAGGAGCAGATACGCAGTATTTT
CASSPLAGGADTQYF
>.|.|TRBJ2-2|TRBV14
TGTGCCAGCAGCCAACGGAGGGGGAACACCGGGGAGCTGTTTTTT
CASSQRRGNTGELFF
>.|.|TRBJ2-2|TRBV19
TGTGCCAGTAAACCCCAGGGGCGAGGAACCGGGGAGCTGTTTTTT
CASKPQGRGTGELFF
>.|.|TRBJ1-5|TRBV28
TGTGCCAGCAGTTTAGGTTTGACTTCTAGCAATCAGCCCCAGCATTTT
CASSLGLTSSNQPQHF
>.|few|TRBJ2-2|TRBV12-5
TGTGCTAGTGGTTTCTTCCTGGACAGATCGAACACCGGGGAGCTGTTTTTT
CASGFFLDRSNTGELFF
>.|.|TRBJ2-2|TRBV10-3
TGTGCCATCAGTGAGAGAGCCAAAAACACCGGGGAGCTGTTTTTT
CAISERAKNTGELFF
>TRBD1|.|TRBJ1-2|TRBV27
TGTGCCAGCAGTTTCAGGGACAGGGGGCGGGAGGGCTACACCTTC
CASSFRDRGREGYTF